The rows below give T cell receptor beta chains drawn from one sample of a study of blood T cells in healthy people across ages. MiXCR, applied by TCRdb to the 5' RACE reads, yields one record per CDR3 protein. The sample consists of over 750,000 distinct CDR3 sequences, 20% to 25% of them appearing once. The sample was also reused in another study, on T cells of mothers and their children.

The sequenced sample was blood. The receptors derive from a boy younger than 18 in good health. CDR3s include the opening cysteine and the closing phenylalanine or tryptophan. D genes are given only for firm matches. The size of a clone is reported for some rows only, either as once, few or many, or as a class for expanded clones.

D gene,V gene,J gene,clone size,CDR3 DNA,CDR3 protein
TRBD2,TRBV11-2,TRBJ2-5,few,TGTGCCAGCAGCTTAGATCGTCGGGGAGGGGAGACCCAGTACTTC,CASSLDRRGGETQYF
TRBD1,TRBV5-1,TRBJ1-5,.,TGCGCCAGCAGCTTGGTCCGGGAGAACAGGGGGGATCAGCCCCAGCATTTT,CASSLVRENRGDQPQHF
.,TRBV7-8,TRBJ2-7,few,TGTGCCAGCAGCCTATGGGACTCCTCGCCCGCCGAGCAGTACTTC,CASSLWDSSPAEQYF
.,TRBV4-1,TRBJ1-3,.,TGCGCCAGCAGCCCTGGAGCGGGGAAGGCTGGAAACACCATATATTTT,CASSPGAGKAGNTIYF
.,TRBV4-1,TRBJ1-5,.,TGCGCCAGCAGCCAAGTAGGGAGCTACAATCAGCCCCAGCATTTT,CASSQVGSYNQPQHF
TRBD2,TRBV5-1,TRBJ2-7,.,TGCGCCAGCAGCCAGGAGACTAGCGCGATCTACGAGCAGTACTTC,CASSQETSAIYEQYF
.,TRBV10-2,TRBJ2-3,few,TGCGCCTCAACCGGGACCCGCACAGATACGCAGTATTTT,CASTGTRTDTQYF
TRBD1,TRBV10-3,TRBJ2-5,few,TGTGCCATCAGTGAGTCAGGGACAGAAGAGACCCAGTACTTC,CAISESGTEETQYF
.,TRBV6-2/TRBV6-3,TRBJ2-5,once,TGTGCCAGCAGTTACAACGCTGGCGGGGAGACCCAGTACTTC,CASSYNAGGETQYF
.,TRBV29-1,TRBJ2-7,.,TGCAGCGTTCGGGACTCCTCGAACGAGCAGTACTTC,CSVRDSSNEQYF
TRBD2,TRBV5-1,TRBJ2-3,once,TGCGCCAGCAGCTTGACGGGGACTAGGGGCACAGATACGCAGTATTTT,CASSLTGTRGTDTQYF
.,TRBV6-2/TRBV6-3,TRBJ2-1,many,TGTGCCAGCAGTTACCGCCCGGGACGGGCCTACAATGAGCAGTTCTTC,CASSYRPGRAYNEQFF
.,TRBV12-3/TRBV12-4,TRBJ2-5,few,TGTGCCAGCAGCCCCGTCGAGGGGGAGACCCAGTACTTC,CASSPVEGETQYF
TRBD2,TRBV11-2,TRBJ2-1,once,TGTGCCAGCAGCTTACAGCGGGAGTCCCCTGAGCAGTTCTTC,CASSLQRESPEQFF
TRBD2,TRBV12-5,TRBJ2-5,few,TGTGCTAGTGGTCCCGGACTAGCGGGGCCTCAAGAGACCCAGTACTTC,CASGPGLAGPQETQYF
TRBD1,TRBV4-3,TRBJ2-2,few,TGCGCCAGCAGCGTTGGGACAGGGAACATCGGGGAGCTGTTTTTT,CASSVGTGNIGELFF
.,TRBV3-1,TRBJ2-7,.,TGTGCCAGCAGCCCGAGTATTTTGGGGTCCTACGAGCAGTACTTC,CASSPSILGSYEQYF
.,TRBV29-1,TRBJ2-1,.,TGCAGCGTTGCCGGCGGCCTCGTCGATGAGCAGTTCTTC,CSVAGGLVDEQFF
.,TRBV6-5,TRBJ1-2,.,TGTGCCAGCAGCACGCACTTGAACGATTATGGCTACACCTTC,CASSTHLNDYGYTF
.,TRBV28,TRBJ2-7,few,TGTGCCAGCAGTTTGTATTCCGGGACTTGGATCCACGAGCAGTACTTC,CASSLYSGTWIHEQYF
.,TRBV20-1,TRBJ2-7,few,TGCAGTGCTAGAGATATTGCGAGTGCCGTCTACGAGCAGTACTTC,CSARDIASAVYEQYF
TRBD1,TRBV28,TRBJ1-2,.,TGTGCCAGCAGGGTACAGGGGAACTATGGCTACACCTTC,CASRVQGNYGYTF
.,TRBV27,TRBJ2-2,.,TGTGCCAGCAGTGTGAGACCCTCTACCGGCACCGGGGAGCTGTTTTTT,CASSVRPSTGTGELFF
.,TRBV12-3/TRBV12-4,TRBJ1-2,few,TGTGCCAGCAGTTTAGGGATAGACACCAACTATGGCTACACCTTC,CASSLGIDTNYGYTF
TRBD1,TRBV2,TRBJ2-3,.,TGTGCCAGCGGCGACCGACAGGGGGGTACAGATACGCAGTATTTT,CASGDRQGGTDTQYF
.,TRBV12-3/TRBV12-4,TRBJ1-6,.,TGTGCCGGCCCGGTTGAACCCCTCCACTTT,CAGPVEPLHF
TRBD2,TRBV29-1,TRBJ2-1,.,TGCAGCGTTGTAGGCGGGAGCTCCTACAATGAGCAGTTCTTC,CSVVGGSSYNEQFF
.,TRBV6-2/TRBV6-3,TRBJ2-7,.,TGTGCCAGCAGTTATTCCGACGGACCCTACGAGCAGTACTTC,CASSYSDGPYEQYF
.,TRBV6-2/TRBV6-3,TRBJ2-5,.,TGTGCCAGCAGTTCCCCCGCCGTCCAAGAGACCCAGTACTTC,CASSSPAVQETQYF
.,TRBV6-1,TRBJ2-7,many,TGTGCCAGCAGTGTCGAGACGGGGACCTACGAGCAGTACTTC,CASSVETGTYEQYF
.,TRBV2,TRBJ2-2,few,TGTGCCAGCAGTGGTTCTCCCCACACCGGGGAGCTGTTTTTT,CASSGSPHTGELFF
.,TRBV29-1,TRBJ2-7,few,TGCAGCGTTGAAGAGCCCAGAACCTACGAGCAGTACTTC,CSVEEPRTYEQYF
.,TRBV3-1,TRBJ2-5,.,TGTGCCAGCAGCCAAGAGTCAACTCGGGAGACCCAGTACTTC,CASSQESTRETQYF
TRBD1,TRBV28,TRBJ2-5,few,TGTGCCAGCGTAGAACTAACAGGGGGCTCGGAGACCCAGTACTTC,CASVELTGGSETQYF
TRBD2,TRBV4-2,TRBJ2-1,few,TGTGCCAGCAGGAACGGACTAGCTATAGACAATGAGCAGTTCTTC,CASRNGLAIDNEQFF
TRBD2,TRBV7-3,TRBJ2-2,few,TGTGCCAGCAGCCCCTCCGGACTAGCGGGAGGTATGAGGGAGCTGTTTTTT,CASSPSGLAGGMRELFF
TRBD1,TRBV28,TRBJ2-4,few,TGTGCCAGCAGCAATCCCGTGGGACAGGGTGCCAAAAACATTCAGTACTTC,CASSNPVGQGAKNIQYF
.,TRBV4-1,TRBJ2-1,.,TGCGCCAGCAGCCAAGCTCAGGTCTACAATGAGCAGTTCTTC,CASSQAQVYNEQFF
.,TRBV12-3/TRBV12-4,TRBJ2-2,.,TGTGCCAGCCTTTGGGCGGGTCAGAACACCGGGGAGCTGTTTTTT,CASLWAGQNTGELFF
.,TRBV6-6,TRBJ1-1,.,.,CTSSFGGGNTETFF
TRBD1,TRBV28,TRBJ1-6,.,TGTGCCAGCAACCGGGACAGGCCCAATTCACCCCTCCACTTT,CASNRDRPNSPLHF
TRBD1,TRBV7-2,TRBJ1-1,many,TGTGCCAGCAGCTTTGGGACAGGGGGCACTGAAGCTTTCTTT,CASSFGTGGTEAFF
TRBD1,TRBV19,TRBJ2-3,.,TGTGCCAGTAGTATAGCCGGACAGGGCACAGATACGCAGTATTTT,CASSIAGQGTDTQYF
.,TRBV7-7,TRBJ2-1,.,TGTGCCAGCAGCTTAATACGGAACAATGAGCAGTTCTTC,CASSLIRNNEQFF
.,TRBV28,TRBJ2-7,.,TGTGCCAGCTTGGATGGGGCAGGAGCGAGGGAGCAGTACTTC,CASLDGAGAREQYF
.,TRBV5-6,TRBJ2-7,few,TGTGCCAGCAGCACTACATGGTACTACGAGCAGTACTTC,CASSTTWYYEQYF
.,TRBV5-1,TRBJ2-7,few,TGCGCCAGCAGCTTGGAGGAGGTGGGCTCCTACGAGCAGTACTTC,CASSLEEVGSYEQYF
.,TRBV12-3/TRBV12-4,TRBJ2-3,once,TGTGCCAGCAGTTTGTACCCGGGGGTGGCGGATACGCAGTATTTT,CASSLYPGVADTQYF
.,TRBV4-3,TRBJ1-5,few,TGCGCCAGCAGCCAAGATCCCGCAGCGGCTCAGCCCCAGCATTTT,CASSQDPAAAQPQHF
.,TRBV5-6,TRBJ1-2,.,TGTGCCAGCAGCTTGGAGGAGACTGGCTACACCTTC,CASSLEETGYTF
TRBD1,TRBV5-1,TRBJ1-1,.,TGCGCCAGCAGCTTGGACGCGGACAGGGTTAGGGGCACTGAAGCTTTCTTT,CASSLDADRVRGTEAFF
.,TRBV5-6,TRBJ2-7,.,TGTGCCAGCACCTCGGCGGATCCGGACGAGCAGTACTTC,CASTSADPDEQYF